A single sample is the source of the 18 T cell receptor beta chains below, sequenced in a study of cytomegalovirus exposure and HLA in healthy donors. The PCR had 60 Vbeta and 13 Jbeta primers. Clones were read by immunoSEQ multiplex PCR, and TCRdb kept only the in-frame ones, dropping some. The sample records 100,000 or so clones, 70% to 80% being singletons. Material for sequencing was PBMCs. These receptors all stem from a woman aged 18-29 years in good health and CMV-seropositive.

The gene calls are TRBV28 and TRBJ1-1; no definite D call. Germline V gives CDR1 MDHEN, CDR2 SYDVKM. Between the trimmed V and J ends, which lost 5 bases and 1 base, there was a span of 8 bases. The CDR3 runs to 13 residues. The CDR3 spells CASSPPQNTEAFF. CDR3 DNA: TGTGCCAGCAGTCCCCCACAGAACACTGAAGCTTTCTTT.

This clone was observed a handful of times. This chain's CDR3 is CASSVSGREPEQYF. The CDR3 bases are TGTGCCAGCAGCGTTAGCGGGAGGGAACCCGAGCAGTACTTC. V and J are TRBV9 and TRBJ2-7; 11 bases fit TRBD2. Germline CDR1 is SGDLS and CDR2 is YYNGEE. V gave up 2 bases and J gave up 6 bases; unmatched junction bases: 4. This CDR3 region has 14 residues.

This chain uses TRBV29-1 with TRBJ1-2; possible D gene TRBD1, 5 bases. V dropped 2 bases and J dropped 6 bases, with 13 bases sitting between them. CDR1 and CDR2 from the germline V gene are SQVTM and ANQGSEA. The CDR3 runs 13 residues. This CDR3 is CSVEYPTADGYTF. DNA of the CDR3: TGCAGCGTTGAATATCCGACAGCTGATGGCTACACCTTC.

This clone was found a few times. The rearrangement links TRBV10-3 to TRBJ2-7; the D gene is possibly TRBD2 (5 bases). The germline V and J ends were trimmed by 2 bases and 3 bases, with 8 bases remaining between them. There are 13 residues in the CDR3. CDR1 ENHRY and CDR2 SYGVKD come from the germline V gene. This CDR3 is CAISEVGSYEQYF. The CDR3 region has the DNA TGTGCCATCAGTGAGGTGGGGAGCTACGAGCAGTACTTC.

CDR3: CATSTGQDDYGYTF. In nucleotides, the CDR3 is TGTGCCACCAGCACCGGACAGGACGACTATGGCTACACCTTC. The rearrangement joins TRBV15 to TRBJ1-2; TRBD1 aligns across 7 bases. The V gene end was trimmed by 4 bases and the J gene end by 3 bases; junction bases not matched to a gene: 5. This CDR3 contains 14 residues. From germline, CDR1 is LNHNV and CDR2 YYDKDF (reference sequence).

The gene calls are TRBV28 and TRBJ2-7, with 9 bases that match TRBD1. After removal of 4 bases from V and 7 bases from J, the junction contained 11 bases not matched to a gene. The CDR3 extends over 15 amino acids. Germline CDR1 MDHEN, CDR2 SYDVKM. The CDR3 protein is CASSSVGTGNREQYF. In nucleotides, the CDR3 is TGTGCCAGCAGTTCCGTCGGGACAGGGAACCGGGAGCAGTACTTC.

The chain couples TRBV15 to TRBJ2-3; 8 nucleotides line up with TRBD2. Trimming cost V 5 bases and J 2 bases; bases outside gene matches: 3. Germline V gene sequence: CDR1 LNHNV, CDR2 YYDKDF (reference sequence). This CDR3 has 14 residues. CDR3 sequence reads: CATSVAGNTDTQYF. The CDR3 nucleotides read TGTGCCACCAGCGTAGCGGGGAACACAGATACGCAGTATTTT.

The V gene is TRBV7-9, the J gene TRBJ2-7; D is perhaps TRBD1 (6 bases). The germline CDR1 and CDR2 sequences are SEHNR and FQNEAQ (reference sequence). With 2 bases removed from V and 4 bases from J, the gap between germline ends came to 6 bases. This CDR3 comprises 12 residues. For the CDR3, the DNA is TGTGCCAGCAGCTTAACAGGGTACGAGCAGTACTTC. It specifies CASSLTGYEQYF. Together with reference TRBV7-9 and TRBJ2-7, the CDR3 gives the full variable domain: DTGVSQNPRHKITKRGQNVTFRCDPISEHNRLYWYRQTLGQGPEFLTYFQNEAQLEKSRLLSDRFSAERPKGSFSTLEIQRTEQGDSAMYLCASSLTGYEQYFGPGTRLTVT.

The CDR3 here is CASSHQREVYNEQFF. The CDR3, as DNA: TGTGCCAGCAGTCACCAGCGGGAGGTTTACAATGAGCAGTTCTTC. The chain carries TRBV28 and TRBJ2-1; 9 positions match TRBD2. This CDR3 is 15 amino acids long. Trimming at V came to 5 bases and at J to 4 bases, leaving 6 bases not matched to a gene. The germline gives CDR1 MDHEN, CDR2 SYDVKM.

V gene TRBV2 combines with J gene TRBJ2-2, with no clear D. Germline CDR1 and CDR2: SNHLY and FYNNEI. The ends were cut back, 0 bases at V and 8 bases at J, with 13 bases in the middle. This CDR3 comprises 15 residues. Here the CDR3 reads CASSEARLQLGELFF. The CDR3 DNA reads as TGTGCCAGCAGTGAAGCGCGGCTACAATTAGGGGAGCTGTTTTTT.

This rearrangement joins TRBV30 to TRBJ2-1, with 8 bases lining up with TRBD2. Trimming cost V 4 bases and J 8 bases; bases outside gene matches: 16. Germline CDR1 reads GTSNPN; CDR2 reads SVGIG (reference sequence). The CDR3 extends over 16 amino acids. The CDR3 region has the DNA TGTGCCTGGACCAACGGACTAAGCGGGAGTGGCGATGAGCAGTTCTTC. Protein: CAWTNGLSGSGDEQFF.

This sequence joins TRBV7-3 and TRBJ2-6; maybe TRBD1 (6 bases). The CDR3 extends over 16 amino acids. Germline-derived CDR1 and CDR2 are SGHTA and FQGTGA. Trimming left V 1 base short and J 0 bases short, with 7 bases between. CDR3 sequence: CASSLIGGSGANVLTF. In DNA form, the CDR3 reads TGTGCCAGCAGCTTAATAGGGGGCTCTGGGGCCAACGTCCTGACTTTC.

V is TRBV28 and J is TRBJ2-2; TRBD2 matches at 10 bases. The CDR3 is made up of 18 amino acids. Losses at the gene ends were 2 bases for V and 6 bases for J; bases not matched to a gene: 12. CDR1 is MDHEN and CDR2 is SYDVKM in the germline V gene. The CDR3 nucleotides are TGTGCCAGCAGTTTACCCGCACCGACTAGCGGGTTGGCCGGGGAGCTGTTTTTT. As protein: CASSLPAPTSGLAGELFF. The whole variable domain, remainder taken from reference TRBV28 and TRBJ2-2, is DVKVTQSSRYLVKRTGEKVFLECVQDMDHENMFWYRQDPGLGLRLIYFSYDVKMKEKGDIPEGYSVSREKKERFSLILESASTNQTSMYLCASSLPAPTSGLAGELFFGEGSRLTVL.

The rearrangement joins TRBV10-1 to TRBJ2-7; 8 bases fit TRBD2. Losses at the gene ends were 1 base for V and 0 bases for J; bases not matched to a gene: 8. There are 17 residues in the CDR3. Germline V lookup: CDR1 WNHNN, CDR2 SYGVQD (reference sequence). The CDR3 protein is CASSEYDSGASSYEQYF. As DNA, the CDR3 is TGCGCCAGCAGTGAGTACGATAGCGGGGCAAGCTCCTACGAGCAGTACTTC.

This clone has just one count. The chain carries TRBV9 and TRBJ2-6, with a tentative D call TRBD1 (6 bases). V was clipped by 0 bases and J by 0 bases, with 16 bases between them. Looked up from germline, CDR1 is SGDLS and CDR2 is YYNGEE. This CDR3 region has 19 residues. Written as DNA, the CDR3 is TGTGCCAGCAGCGTAGGCAGGGGCCTCTCCCTCTCTGGGGCCAACGTCCTGACTTTC. Translating gives CASSVGRGLSLSGANVLTF.

This chain joins TRBV4-3 and TRBJ2-7; the match to TRBD1 covers 7 bases. Trimming took 3 bases from V and 5 from J; bases not matched to a gene: 7. Germline loops: CDR1 LGHNA, CDR2 YSLEER. CDR3 size: 14 residues. The CDR3 DNA follows: TGCGCCAGCAGCCAGGGACAGTGGGTGGACGAGCAGTACTTC. Amino acid sequence: CASSQGQWVDEQYF.

The gene calls are TRBV7-2 and TRBJ1-1; 8 nucleotides match TRBD1. There are 14 residues in the CDR3. Germline V gene lookup returns CDR1 SGHTA and CDR2 FQGNSA. J gave up 1 base and V 6 bases, and 4 bases lay outside the gene matches. In DNA, the CDR3 is TGTGCCAGCAGGCTGGGACAGGCGAACACTGAAGCTTTCTTT. Translation: CASRLGQANTEAFF.

The V gene is TRBV25-1, the J gene TRBJ2-7; possible D gene TRBD1, 6 bases. The V gene lost 4 bases and the J gene lost 2 bases, with 9 bases spanning the gap. Germline V gene sequence: CDR1 MGHDK, CDR2 SYGVNS. The CDR3 extends over 13 amino acids. In DNA, the CDR3 is TGTGCCAGCAGTGGGGACACAACCTACGAGCAGTACTTC. Translating gives CASSGDTTYEQYF.